This entry lists 20 T cell receptor beta chains sequenced from one sample in a study of cytomegalovirus exposure and HLA in healthy donors. Use of 60 Vbeta and 13 Jbeta primers characterized the PCR. Libraries were prepared by immunoSEQ multiplex PCR; TCRdb keeps only in-frame clonotypes and omits some of them. The sample is made up of around 100,000 clones, and the top ten hold 3.7% of it. Sequencing used PBMCs. The receptors stem from a man aged 25-45 years in good health and CMV-seronegative.

The genes are TRBV5-1 and TRBJ2-2; 9 bases line up with TRBD1. Per the germline V gene, CDR1 is SGHRS and CDR2 is YFSETQ. The V gene end was trimmed by 9 bases and the J gene end by 3 bases; junction bases not matched to a gene: 9. CDR3 length: 15 amino acids. This CDR3 is CATRGQGRDTGELFF. CDR3 nucleotides: TGCGCCACTAGGGGACAGGGAAGGGACACCGGGGAGCTGTTTTTT.

This sequence joins TRBV27 and TRBJ2-6; D might be TRBD2 (6 bases). The CDR3 is made up of 15 amino acids. The V gene lost 3 bases and the J gene lost 2 bases, with 8 bases spanning the gap. The germline CDR1 and CDR2 sequences are MNHEY and SMNVEV (reference sequence). This CDR3 reads CASSFGGTGANVLTF. In nucleotides, the CDR3 is TGTGCCAGCAGTTTTGGGGGGACTGGGGCCAACGTCCTGACTTTC.

The V call is TRBV7-3, the J call TRBJ2-6; 9 positions agree with TRBD1. Germline values: CDR1 SGHTA, CDR2 FQGTGA. V shed 5 bases, J shed 4 bases, and the junction held 15 bases outside the gene matches. The CDR3 is made up of 19 amino acids. The CDR3 coding sequence is TGTGCCAGCAGCCCCAGACACCTCAACAGGGGGCTAGGGGCCAACGTCCTGACTTTC. It encodes CASSPRHLNRGLGANVLTF.

The gene calls are TRBV6-5 and TRBJ1-5; the match to TRBD1 covers 8 bases. V shed 6 bases and J 6 bases; nucleotides not matched to a gene: 7. The CDR3 spans 14 residues. CDR1 is MNHEY and CDR2 is SVGAGI in the germline V gene. The CDR3, as DNA: TGTGCCAGCAGCGGCGACAGGGGCGTTCAGCCCCAGCATTTT. Its translation is CASSGDRGVQPQHF.

Worth noting for this clone: An end of the junction does not agree with germline; a read error may underlie this. The rearrangement uses TRBV7-9 and TRBJ1-1; D remains unclear. The CDR3 covers 13 residues. Germline loops: CDR1 SEHNR, CDR2 FQNEAQ (reference sequence). The CDR3, as DNA: TGTGCCAGCACCTTAGGGAACCGGGCTGAAGCTTTCTTT. Protein product: CASTLGNRAEAFF.

The chain uses TRBV5-1 and TRBJ1-6; TRBD1 matches at 8 bases. Losses at the gene ends were 1 base for V and 5 bases for J; bases not matched to a gene: 5. The CDR3 runs to 16 residues. Germline V CDR1 and CDR2: SGHRS, YFSETQ. The CDR3 protein is CASSLFRTGNNSPLHF. CDR3 coding DNA: TGCGCCAGCAGCTTGTTCCGGACAGGGAATAATTCACCCCTCCACTTT.

The chain recombines TRBV19 with TRBJ1-2; D is unclear. Trimming left V 6 bases short and J 8 bases short, with 13 bases between. Germline CDR1 is LNHDA and CDR2 is SQIVND (reference sequence). The CDR3 consists of 12 residues. Written as DNA, the CDR3 is TGTGCCAGTAGCAACAGCCCTTCGGGCTACACCTTC. This encodes CASSNSPSGYTF.

The chain has TRBV27 and TRBJ1-1; a possible D gene is TRBD1 (5 bases). The V and J ends lost 6 bases and 2 bases respectively, with 16 bases between them. CDR1 and CDR2 (germline): MNHEY, SMNVEV (reference sequence). This CDR3 has 15 residues. In DNA form, the CDR3 reads TGTGCCAGCAGGTACCGGGACTCTAAAAACACTGAAGCTTTCTTT. Protein product: CASRYRDSKNTEAFF.

V usage is TRBV11-3 and J usage is TRBJ2-5, with TRBD2 as a possible D gene (6 bases). The CDR3 consists of 14 residues. Germline V gene lookup returns CDR1 SGHNT and CDR2 YENEEA. The V and J ends lost 4 bases and 4 bases respectively, with 13 bases between them. CDR3 sequence (DNA): TGTGCCAGCAGCTCCGGGGAGGCTCGAGAGACCCAGTACTTC. The encoded protein is CASSSGEARETQYF.

The V and J genes are TRBV9 and TRBJ1-2, with TRBD1 matching over 9 bases. The CDR3 runs to 15 residues. Trimming cost V 4 bases and J 4 bases; bases outside gene matches: 8. Per germline, CDR1 SGDLS and CDR2 YYNGEE. The CDR3 protein is CASSFRDRDVYGYTF. CDR3 sequence (DNA): TGTGCCAGCAGCTTCCGGGACAGGGATGTCTATGGCTACACCTTC.

The chain carries TRBV7-9 and TRBJ1-1; D unclear. This CDR3 region has 12 residues. Germline assignment: CDR1 SEHNR and CDR2 FQNEAQ (reference sequence). V lost 5 bases and J lost 6, with 10 bases in between. The CDR3 here is CASSRSRAEAFF. DNA of the CDR3: TGTGCCAGCAGCCGCTCCCGGGCTGAAGCTTTCTTT.

The chain recombines TRBV29-1 with TRBJ2-7, with D perhaps matching TRBD2 (6 bases). The CDR3 spans 12 residues. The V end lost 7 bases, the J end lost 1 base, and 11 bases lay between the germline ends. Germline assignment: CDR1 SQVTM and CDR2 ANQGSEA. This CDR3 is CSASRGSYEQYF. For the CDR3, the DNA is TGCAGCGCCTCGCGGGGTTCCTACGAGCAGTACTTC.

The V gene is TRBV11-2, the J gene TRBJ2-5; 13 bases align to TRBD2. The germline CDR1 and CDR2 sequences are SGHAT and FQNNGV. The length of the CDR3 is 15 residues. V lost 5 bases, J lost 5 bases, and 5 bases stayed unmatched. In DNA form, the CDR3 reads TGTGCCAGCAGCCGACTAGCGGGGGGCGGGGAGACCCAGTACTTC. Its translation: CASSRLAGGGETQYF.

The gene calls are TRBV4-3 and TRBJ2-7; 13 nucleotides match TRBD2. Per the germline V gene, CDR1 is LGHNA and CDR2 is YSLEER. The CDR3 totals 17 residues. V shed 4 bases and J 5 bases; nucleotides not matched to a gene: 11. CDR3 protein: CASSRLTSGGASDEQYF. The CDR3 bases are TGCGCCAGCAGCCGCCTAACTAGCGGGGGGGCCTCGGACGAGCAGTACTTC.

The gene calls are TRBV27 and TRBJ1-1; 7 bases are shared with TRBD1. Germline lookup yields CDR1 MNHEY and CDR2 SMNVEV (reference sequence). The ends lost 5 bases at V and 6 bases at J; junction bases unmatched: 12. CDR3 length equals 15 residues. CDR3 region: CASSPGTAVLAEAFF. CDR3 sequence (DNA): TGTGCCAGCAGTCCCGGGACAGCTGTCTTAGCTGAAGCTTTCTTT.

The chain joins TRBV7-9 to TRBJ1-1; D ambiguous. From germline, CDR1 is SEHNR and CDR2 FQNEAQ (reference sequence). The CDR3 contains 15 residues. V was trimmed by 1 base and J by 1 base, leaving 10 bases between them. The CDR3 coding sequence is TGTGCCAGCAGCTTAGAAATCGGCGGGAACACTGAAGCTTTCTTT. Translation: CASSLEIGGNTEAFF.

This chain links TRBV7-9 with TRBJ1-2; D possibly corresponds to TRBD1 (6 bases). Germline CDR1 and CDR2: SEHNR and FQNEAQ (reference sequence). Trimming removed 7 bases from V and 3 bases from J, with 15 bases in between. CDR3 length: 14 amino acids. Here the CDR3 DNA reads TGTGCCAGCAACCTCAGGGGTCAAGACTATGGCTACACCTTC. This codes for CASNLRGQDYGYTF.

The chain is built from TRBV7-9 and TRBJ1-1; D gene uncertain. CDR3 length equals 14 residues. CDR1 is SEHNR and CDR2 is FQNEAQ in the germline V gene (reference sequence). Trimming shortened V by 0 bases and J by 1 base, and 6 bases separated the two germline ends. DNA of the CDR3: TGTGCCAGCAGCTTAGCAATATCGAACACTGAAGCTTTCTTT. It translates to CASSLAISNTEAFF.

V and J are TRBV5-1 and TRBJ2-2, with a tentative D call TRBD1 (9 bases). V lost 3 bases and J lost 2, with 20 bases in between. The CDR3 is 18 amino acids. CDR1 is SGHRS, CDR2 YFSETQ, per germline. The CDR3 protein is CASSSRTGAGGNTGELFF. In DNA form, the CDR3 reads TGCGCCAGCAGCTCTCGGACAGGGGCGGGGGGTAACACCGGGGAGCTGTTTTTT.

Points on this clone: The sample carries other DNA sequences with the same CDR3. The gene calls are TRBV6-5 and TRBJ2-7, with TRBD1 matching 8 bases. The CDR3 sequence is 15 residues long. With V trimmed by 2 bases and J by 4 bases, 7 bases remained unmatched. CDR1 and CDR2 (germline): MNHEY, SVGAGI. In nucleotides, the CDR3 is TGTGCCAGCAGTTACCGCGACAGGGGTGGATACGAGCAGTACTTC. Translation: CASSYRDRGGYEQYF.